What follows are 24 T cell receptor beta chains derived from one specimen sequenced in a study of T cell clones after liver transplantation. TCRdb's copy holds only in-frame clones and misses some; the assay was immunoSEQ multiplex PCR. This sample has over 55,000 clones, with around 70% found just once. This specimen consisted of CD4+ T cells from blood, obtained at the approximately 15-month timepoint. Receptors were obtained from a human patient who received a liver transplant. Some T cells could come from the graft donor.

The chain recombines TRBV9 with TRBJ2-1; 9 bases line up with TRBD2. The CDR3 runs to 15 residues. After removal of 6 bases from V and 9 bases from J, the junction contained 13 bases not matched to a gene. Germline CDR1 SGDLS, CDR2 YYNGEE. The CDR3 DNA sequence: TGTGCCAGCAACCACGCGGGGGGGCCTTCCGGTGAGCAGTTCTTC. It translates to CASNHAGGPSGEQFF.

This clone was detected only once. The gene calls are TRBV30 and TRBJ2-7; TRBD2 agrees at 13 bases. After removal of 2 bases from V and 5 bases from J, the junction contained 6 bases not matched to a gene. The germline V gene encodes CDR1 GTSNPN and CDR2 SVGIG (reference sequence). The CDR3 is 15 amino acids. The DNA of the CDR3 is TGTGCCTGGAGTCCCTGGACTAGCGGGGGAAACGAGCAGTACTTC. Its protein is CAWSPWTSGGNEQYF.

The J gene is TRBJ1-6, the V gene TRBV6-8; D remains ambiguous. The CDR3 consists of 11 residues. The V end lost 10 bases, the J end lost 7 bases, and 8 bases lay between the germline ends. CDR1 MNHGY and CDR2 SAAAGT come from the germline V gene. The CDR3, as DNA: TGTGCCACCTCTCTAAATTCACCCCTCCACTTT. Translated: CATSLNSPLHF.

The chain uses TRBV7-9 and TRBJ2-1, with a tentative D call TRBD1 (7 bases). Germline values: CDR1 SEHNR, CDR2 FQNEAQ (reference sequence). Trimming took 4 bases from V and 7 from J, leaving 20 bases between them. The CDR3 runs 16 residues. The CDR3 DNA sequence: TGTGCCAGCAGCTCCCACCCTCGACAGGGAGGTAATGAGCAGTTCTTC. Translating it yields CASSSHPRQGGNEQFF.

This clone was seen a handful of times. The rearrangement links TRBV6-1 to TRBJ2-7; D might be TRBD1 (7 bases). Trimming pared 6 bases from V and 2 bases from J, leaving 17 bases between. The CDR3 extends over 15 amino acids. Per germline, CDR1 MNHNS and CDR2 SASEGT. DNA of the CDR3: TGTGCCAGCAGGGGGGGCGGGACAGCAGCCTACGAGCAGTACGTC. Its protein product is CASRGGGTAAYEQYV.

The chain uses TRBV5-1 and TRBJ2-5; 10 bases line up with TRBD2. V lost 0 bases, J lost 5 bases, and 7 bases stayed unmatched. Germline V gene data show CDR1 as SGHRS and CDR2 as YFSETQ. This CDR3 is built from 16 residues. The CDR3 loop reads CASSLGGTSEKETQYF. The CDR3 region has the DNA TGCGCCAGCAGCTTGGGCGGGACTAGCGAGAAGGAGACCCAGTACTTC.

The gene calls are TRBV5-1 and TRBJ2-3, with a tentative D call TRBD1 (6 bases). The CDR3 runs to 15 residues. From germline, CDR1 is SGHRS and CDR2 YFSETQ. Between the trimmed V and J ends, which lost 4 bases and 1 base, there was a span of 13 bases. Here the CDR3 DNA reads TGCGCCAGCAGCCCGGGACAACCTCGCACAGATACGCAGTATTTT. The encoded protein is CASSPGQPRTDTQYF.

V gene TRBV7-9 combines with J gene TRBJ1-4; a weak D match, TRBD1 (5 bases). Germline CDR1 and CDR2: SEHNR and FQNEAQ (reference sequence). The CDR3 covers 18 residues. Trimming stripped 1 base from V and 6 bases from J, with 21 bases between. CDR3 residues: CASSLVWQGSSMDEKLFF. As DNA, the CDR3 is TGTGCCAGCAGCTTAGTGTGGCAGGGAAGTAGTATGGATGAAAAACTGTTTTTT.

Only one count was recorded for this clone. V usage is TRBV5-1 and J usage is TRBJ2-3, with 10 positions matching TRBD2. The V gene's germline CDR1 is SGHRS and CDR2 YFSETQ. This CDR3 is 16 amino acids long. Trimming removed 1 base from V and 4 bases from J; junction bases left unmatched: 6. CDR3 DNA sequence: TGCGCCAGCAGCTTGTTAAGCGGGGGGGCCCCAGATACGCAGTATTTT. Translated: CASSLLSGGAPDTQYF.

The V and J genes are TRBV27 and TRBJ1-6; TRBD1 might be the D (6 bases). The CDR3 contains 13 residues. The V and J ends lost 5 bases and 11 bases respectively, with 13 bases between them. CDR1 is MNHEY and CDR2 is SMNVEV in the germline V gene (reference sequence). CDR3 region: CASSENREAPLHF. CDR3 DNA: TGTGCCAGCAGTGAGAACAGGGAGGCACCCCTCCACTTT.

The chain employs TRBV5-1 and TRBJ2-5; TRBD2 might be the D (6 bases). V was clipped by 0 bases and J by 2 bases, with 11 bases between them. This CDR3 has 15 amino acids. The germline CDR1 and CDR2 sequences are SGHRS and YFSETQ. CDR3 sequence reads: CASSLDPGVQETQYF. For the CDR3, the DNA is TGCGCCAGCAGCTTGGACCCGGGGGTGCAAGAGACCCAGTACTTC. Complete variable domain (other parts from reference TRBV5-1 and TRBJ2-5): KAGVTQTPRYLIKTRGQQVTLSCSPISGHRSVSWYQQTPGQGLQFLFEYFSETQRNKGNFPGRFSGRQFSNSRSEMNVSTLELGDSALYLCASSLDPGVQETQYFGPGTRLLVL.

The rearrangement joins TRBV5-1 to TRBJ2-1; the match to TRBD2 covers 13 bases. This CDR3 has 14 residues. Germline V gene data show CDR1 as SGHRS and CDR2 as YFSETQ. The V segment lost 4 bases and the J segment 7 bases; nucleotides outside the gene matches: 2. CDR3 DNA sequence: TGCGCCAGCAGCAAGGGACTAGCGGGGAATGAGCAGTTCTTC. Its protein product is CASSKGLAGNEQFF.

In this sample, this clone is medium-sized. The CDR3 sequence: CASRNSGTTLLTKLF. The CDR3 nucleotides are TGTGCCAGCAGAAATAGCGGGACTACCCTTCTGACAAAGCTCTTC. The V and J genes are TRBV12-1 and TRBJ2-1; the tabulated D call, TRBD2, remains unverified against the DNA. TRBV12-1 is termed a pseudogene. The CDR3 covers 15 residues.

This clone was seen a single time. The rearrangement links TRBV5-4 to TRBJ1-4; 9 nucleotides align to TRBD1. Per germline, CDR1 SGHNT and CDR2 YYREEE (reference sequence). V was pared by 4 bases and J by 3 bases, with 7 bases of the junction left unmatched. This CDR3 contains 16 residues. The CDR3: CASSMGGQGANEKLFF. DNA for the CDR3: TGTGCCAGCAGCATGGGGGGACAGGGAGCTAATGAAAAACTGTTTTTT.

V is TRBV5-1 and J is TRBJ2-7, with 8 bases that match TRBD1. CDR1 is SGHRS and CDR2 is YFSETQ in the germline V gene. V lost 4 bases and J lost 4; bases outside the gene matches: 22. The CDR3 runs to 19 residues. The CDR3 sequence: CASSPADREMGAKRYEQYF. The CDR3 region has the DNA TGCGCCAGCAGCCCAGCGGACAGGGAGATGGGGGCCAAGAGATACGAGCAGTACTTC.

The chain recombines TRBV28 with TRBJ1-2, with a tentative D call TRBD1 (5 bases). Trimming cost V 5 bases and J 8 bases, with 12 bases left between them. Per germline, CDR1 MDHEN and CDR2 SYDVKM. This CDR3 is 12 amino acids long. The CDR3 loop is CASSLQGEGYTF. The CDR3 nucleotides read TGTGCCAGCAGTCTCCAGGGAGAAGGCTACACCTTC.

The chain is built from TRBV6-5 and TRBJ2-3; D may be TRBD1 or TRBD2 (5 bases each). The CDR3 contains 14 residues. CDR1 MNHEY and CDR2 SVGAGI come from the germline V gene. V lost 2 bases and J 4 bases, leaving 10 bases between the germline ends. The CDR3 DNA sequence: TGTGCCAGCAGTTACGGGGGATCGGCAGATACGCAGTATTTT. It yields the protein CASSYGGSADTQYF.

The chain carries TRBV30 and TRBJ1-2; possible D gene TRBD1, 5 bases. Germline-derived CDR1 and CDR2 are GTSNPN and SVGIG (reference sequence). The CDR3 consists of 14 residues. The V gene lost 0 bases and the J gene lost 6 bases, with 14 bases spanning the gap. CDR3 region: CAWSVPGTTNGYTF. DNA of the CDR3: TGTGCCTGGAGTGTACCCGGGACTACAAATGGCTACACCTTC.

The chain couples TRBV18 to TRBJ2-1; D is tentatively TRBD1 or TRBD2 (5 bases each). CDR3 length equals 15 residues. The germline V gene encodes CDR1 KGHSH and CDR2 LQKENI. V lost 2 bases, J lost 3 bases, and 11 bases lay in between. The CDR3 sequence: CASSPGSGRYNEQFF. CDR3 coding DNA: TGTGCCAGCTCACCAGGTTCGGGACGCTACAATGAGCAGTTCTTC.

This clone was seen only a few times. This chain connects TRBV6-5 to TRBJ1-2; 10 bases are shared with TRBD1. Germline CDR1 MNHEY, CDR2 SVGAGI. The CDR3 runs 13 residues. J lost 4 bases, V lost 6 bases, and 2 bases had no gene match. The CDR3 DNA sequence: TGTGCCAGCAGCCGGGACAGGGGCTATGGCTACACCTTC. Its protein product is CASSRDRGYGYTF.

The chain uses TRBV6-1 and TRBJ2-5; perhaps TRBD1 as D (5 bases). V was pared by 6 bases and J by 5 bases, with 13 bases between. The CDR3 runs to 13 residues. Germline V gene data show CDR1 as MNHNS and CDR2 as SASEGT. The CDR3 DNA follows: TGTGCCAGCAGCATCTTTTCAGGGGAGACCCAGTACTTC. This codes for CASSIFSGETQYF.

This rearrangement joins TRBV5-4 to TRBJ2-5, with D perhaps matching TRBD1 or TRBD2 (5 bases each). The CDR3 is 13 amino acids. V gave up 5 bases and J gave up 3 bases, with 11 bases separating them. Germline V gene sequence: CDR1 SGHNT, CDR2 YYREEE (reference sequence). The CDR3 loop reads CASRSGTEETQYF. DNA of the CDR3: TGTGCCAGCAGATCTGGGACGGAAGAGACCCAGTACTTC.

V and J are TRBV18 and TRBJ1-2; 8 bases fit TRBD1. The V gene end was trimmed by 6 bases and the J gene end by 8 bases; junction bases not matched to a gene: 14. Germline-derived CDR1 and CDR2 are KGHSH and LQKENI. CDR3 length equals 15 residues. The CDR3 loop reads CASSNDGQGRMGYTF. The CDR3 bases are TGTGCCAGCTCCAACGACGGACAGGGAAGAATGGGCTACACCTTC.

There are a few counts of this clone. This chain links TRBV5-5 with TRBJ2-7; D not resolved. The CDR3 runs to 11 residues. Deletions cut 1 base from V and 5 bases from J, with 4 bases between. CDR1 is SGHKS, CDR2 YYEKEE, per germline (reference sequence). CDR3 in DNA: TGTGCCAGCAGCTTGTTGGACGAGCAGTACTTC. Its protein product is CASSLLDEQYF.